This TCR beta chain was sequenced during a study of blood T cell repertoires in COVID-19. Study at large: Donors in the United States, Italy and Spain gave samples during acute or convalescent COVID-19. T cells, B-cell-depleted T cells, or PBMCs supplied cDNA or gDNA.

Germline V CDR1 and CDR2: MNHEY, SVGAGI. Unmatched junction bases numbered 3, after V lost 4 bases and J lost 1 base. This CDR3 spans 15 amino acids. The authors' processing: Quantification of nucleated cells was approximated via reference gene primer amplification. Using immunoSEQ multiplex PCR, the repertoire was profiled, and TCRdb retains in-frame clones only, with some absent. The DNA gave D and trimming, while V, J and clone size come from that table. This table has about 140,000 clones, roughly 80% appearing once. The source of this sequence is a man aged 45 to 65 with acute or convalescent COVID-19. The sequencing sample was made of peripheral blood. The chain links TRBV6-5 to TRBJ2-2; 7 bases align to TRBD1. This CDR3 reads CASSLRGLNTGELFF. Here the CDR3 DNA reads TGTGCCAGCAGTTTAAGGGGGCTGAACACCGGGGAGCTGTTTTTT.